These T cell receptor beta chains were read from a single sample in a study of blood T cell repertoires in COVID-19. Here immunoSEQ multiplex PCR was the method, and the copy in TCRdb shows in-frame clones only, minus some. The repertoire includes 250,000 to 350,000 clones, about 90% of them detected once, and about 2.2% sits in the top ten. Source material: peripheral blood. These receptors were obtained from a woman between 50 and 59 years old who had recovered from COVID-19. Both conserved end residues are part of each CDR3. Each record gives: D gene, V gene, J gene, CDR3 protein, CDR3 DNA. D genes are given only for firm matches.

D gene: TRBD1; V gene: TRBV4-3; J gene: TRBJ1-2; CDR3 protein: CASSRENRGYGYTF; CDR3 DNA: TGCGCCAGCAGCCGGGAAAACAGGGGCTATGGCTACACCTTC
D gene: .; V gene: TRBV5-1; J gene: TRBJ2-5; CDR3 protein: CASSSGTPQETQYF; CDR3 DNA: TGCGCCAGCAGTTCTGGGACTCCTCAAGAGACCCAGTACTTC
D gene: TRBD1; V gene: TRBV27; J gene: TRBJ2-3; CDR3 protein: CASSSLGTGSRSTDTQYF; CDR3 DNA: TGTGCCAGCAGTTCACTCGGGACAGGGTCGAGGAGCACAGATACGCAGTATTTT
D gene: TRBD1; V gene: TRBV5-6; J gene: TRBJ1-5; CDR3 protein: CASSAQGAGNQPQHF; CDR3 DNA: TGTGCCAGCAGCGCGCAGGGGGCCGGCAATCAGCCCCAGCATTTT
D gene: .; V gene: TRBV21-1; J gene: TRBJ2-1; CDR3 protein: CASSPRDRGSSNEQFF; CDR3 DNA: TGTGCCAGCAGCCCCCGGGACAGGGGTTCAAGCAATGAGCAGTTCTTC
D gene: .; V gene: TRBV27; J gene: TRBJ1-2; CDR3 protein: CASSLQPGLGYTF; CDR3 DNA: TGTGCCAGCAGCCTCCAACCAGGGCTTGGCTACACCTTC
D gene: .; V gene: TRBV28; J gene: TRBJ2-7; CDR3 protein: CASRRGPYEQYF; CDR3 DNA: TGTGCCAGCAGGCGGGGTCCCTACGAGCAGTACTTC
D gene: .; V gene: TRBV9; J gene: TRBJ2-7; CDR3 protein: CASSVAPLYEQYF; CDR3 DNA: TGTGCCAGCAGCGTAGCCCCTCTCTACGAGCAGTACTTC
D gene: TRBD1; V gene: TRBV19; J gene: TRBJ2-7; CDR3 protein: CASSIAVQGIVEQYF; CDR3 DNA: TGTGCCAGTAGTATAGCAGTACAGGGGATAGTCGAGCAGTACTTC
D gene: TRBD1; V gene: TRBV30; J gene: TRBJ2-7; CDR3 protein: CAWSEAGGADEQYF; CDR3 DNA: TGTGCCTGGAGTGAGGCAGGGGGCGCGGACGAGCAGTACTTC
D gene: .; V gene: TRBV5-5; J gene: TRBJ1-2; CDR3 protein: CASQRRTGVDGYTF; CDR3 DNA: TGTGCCAGCCAGCGACGTACGGGGGTAGATGGCTACACCTTC